These 15 T cell receptor beta chains share one sample of origin, sequenced in a study of blood T cell repertoires in COVID-19. The table came from immunoSEQ multiplex PCR; TCRdb's copy has only in-frame clones and leaves some out. Among approximately 220,000 clones listed, 83% were seen once. Sequenced sample: PBMCs or T cells enriched from blood (not recorded which). Receptors were obtained from a woman in her forties or fifties who had been exposed to COVID-19.

The chain is built from TRBV30 and TRBJ2-5; possibly TRBD2 for D (5 bases). The length of the CDR3 is 12 residues. Trimming cost V 0 bases and J 5 bases, with 7 bases left between them. The germline V gene has CDR1 GTSNPN and CDR2 SVGIG (reference sequence). Written as DNA, the CDR3 is TGTGCCTGGAGTGTCGGCGGGGAGACCCAGTACTTC. Protein product: CAWSVGGETQYF.

The V and J genes are TRBV10-1 and TRBJ2-2; TRBD1 agrees at 7 bases. CDR1 WNHNN and CDR2 SYGVQD come from the germline V gene (reference sequence). J lost 7 bases, V lost 6 bases, and 8 bases had no gene match. The CDR3 totals 14 residues. CDR3 protein: CASSRDQGVGELFF. The CDR3 bases are TGCGCCAGCAGCCGGGATCAGGGGGTCGGGGAGCTGTTTTTT.

A single count supports this clone. The chain couples TRBV7-2 to TRBJ1-1, with 9 positions matching TRBD1. The ends lost 5 bases at V and 5 bases at J; junction bases unmatched: 6. CDR3 size: 14 residues. Germline V gene lookup returns CDR1 SGHTA and CDR2 FQGNSA. CDR3 bases: TGTGCCAGCAGCCCACAGGGGGCGGGGACTGAAGCTTTCTTT. It translates to CASSPQGAGTEAFF.

The J gene is TRBJ2-5, the V gene TRBV7-2, with 7 bases aligning to TRBD2. The germline gives CDR1 SGHTA, CDR2 FQGNSA. The CDR3 has 12 residues. Germline trimming cut 4 bases from V and 4 bases from J; bases unmatched to any gene: 0. The CDR3 sequence is CASSSGGETQYF. The DNA for the CDR3 is TGTGCCAGCAGCTCGGGGGGAGAGACCCAGTACTTC. Looking up the rest from reference TRBV7-2 and TRBJ2-5 gives the full variable domain: GAGVSQSPSNKVTEKGKDVELRCDPISGHTALYWYRQSLGQGLEFLIYFQGNSAPDKSGLPSDRFSAERTGGSVSTLTIQRTQQEDSAVYLCASSSGGETQYFGPGTRLLVL.

The V call is TRBV7-2, the J call TRBJ1-3; TRBD1 is a possible D gene (6 bases). Germline V gives CDR1 SGHTA, CDR2 FQGNSA. V was pared by 2 bases and J by 0 bases, with 11 bases between. The CDR3 loop spans 16 amino acids. CDR3 nucleotide sequence: TGTGCCAGCAGCTTAAACAGGGCCGACTCTGGAAACACCATATATTTT. This codes for CASSLNRADSGNTIYF.

The chain recombines TRBV28 with TRBJ2-1; TRBD2 matches 7 bases. Germline V CDR1 and CDR2: MDHEN, SYDVKM. Trimming cost V 5 bases and J 9 bases; bases outside gene matches: 13. The CDR3 contains 15 residues. The CDR3: CASSPQVAGVGEQFF. The CDR3, as DNA: TGTGCCAGCAGTCCCCAGGTGGCGGGGGTTGGTGAGCAGTTCTTC.

The chain joins TRBV24-1 to TRBJ2-1; D is unresolved. The germline CDR1 and CDR2 sequences are KGHDR and SFDVKD. Trimming cost V 1 base and J 9 bases, with 12 bases left between them. CDR3 size: 14 residues. The DNA of the CDR3 is TGTGCCACCAGTGATTTCCGGCCTAGGAGTGAGCAGTTCTTC. It yields the protein CATSDFRPRSEQFF.

V is TRBV24-1 and J is TRBJ1-4; maybe TRBD1 (6 bases). Germline lookup yields CDR1 KGHDR and CDR2 SFDVKD. CDR3 length: 14 residues. V shed 6 bases and J shed 7 bases, with 14 bases lying between them. CDR3 coding DNA: TGTGCCACCAGTTCAGGGGATTATGGTGAAAAACTGTTTTTT. It translates to CATSSGDYGEKLFF.

This sequence joins TRBV9 and TRBJ2-3; TRBD2 agrees at 8 bases. The CDR3 is 16 residues long. The germline V gene has CDR1 SGDLS and CDR2 YYNGEE. J gave up 6 bases and V 0 bases, and 9 bases lay outside the gene matches. The CDR3 loop is CASSVVERGIEDTQYF. Here the CDR3 DNA reads TGTGCCAGCAGCGTAGTGGAGCGGGGGATTGAGGATACGCAGTATTTT.

CDR3 bases: TGTGCCAGCAGCCGAACCGGGACAGGGGGCAGGGAGACCCAGTACTTC. It encodes CASSRTGTGGRETQYF. The V call is TRBV7-9, the J call TRBJ2-5; TRBD1 matches at 12 bases. The V segment lost 5 bases and the J segment 5 bases; nucleotides outside the gene matches: 9. Germline V gene sequence: CDR1 SEHNR, CDR2 FQNEAQ (reference sequence). CDR3 length equals 16 residues.

This CDR3 is CASSSTTNYGYTF. The CDR3 DNA reads TGTGCCAGCTCTTCAACTACTAACTATGGCTACACCTTC. The chain carries TRBV12-3 or TRBV12-4 and TRBJ1-2, with D unresolved. The CDR3 covers 13 residues. The germline V and J ends were trimmed by 8 bases and 0 bases, with 10 bases remaining between them.

This chain joins TRBV7-9 and TRBJ2-3; weak D call: TRBD2 (5 bases). V was pared by 5 bases and J by 5 bases, with 11 bases between. The V gene's germline CDR1 is SEHNR and CDR2 FQNEAQ (reference sequence). CDR3 length: 13 residues. The CDR3, as DNA: TGTGCCAGCAGCCCCTGGGCGGGAGATACGCAGTATTTT. Translated, it gives CASSPWAGDTQYF.

This clone has just one count. The J gene is TRBJ1-5, the V gene TRBV6-2 or TRBV6-3; D call uncertain. The CDR3 loop spans 16 amino acids. In germline, CDR1 is MNHEY, CDR2 SVGEGT. V lost 5 bases and J lost 7, with 21 bases in between. The CDR3 reads CASSPSGREGLQPQHF. The CDR3, as DNA: TGTGCCAGCAGTCCGAGTGGACGAGAAGGACTACAGCCCCAGCATTTT.

This chain connects TRBV6-6 to TRBJ1-1; tentative D call: TRBD1 (5 bases). The CDR3 covers 15 residues. The V end lost 3 bases, the J end lost 0 bases, and 11 bases lay between the germline ends. Germline CDR1 and CDR2: MNHNY and SVGAGI (reference sequence). Here the CDR3 reads CASSYGGDLNTEAFF. CDR3 coding DNA: TGTGCCAGCAGTTATGGGGGGGATTTGAACACTGAAGCTTTCTTT.

J is TRBJ1-4 and V is TRBV19; TRBD1 agrees at 11 bases. Per the germline V gene, CDR1 is LNHDA and CDR2 is SQIVND (reference sequence). The CDR3 contains 15 residues. J was trimmed by 6 bases and V by 3 bases; bases with no gene match: 3. In DNA form, the CDR3 reads TGTGCCAGTAGTATCCTGGGACAGGGGGATGAAAAACTGTTTTTT. Translation gives CASSILGQGDEKLFF.